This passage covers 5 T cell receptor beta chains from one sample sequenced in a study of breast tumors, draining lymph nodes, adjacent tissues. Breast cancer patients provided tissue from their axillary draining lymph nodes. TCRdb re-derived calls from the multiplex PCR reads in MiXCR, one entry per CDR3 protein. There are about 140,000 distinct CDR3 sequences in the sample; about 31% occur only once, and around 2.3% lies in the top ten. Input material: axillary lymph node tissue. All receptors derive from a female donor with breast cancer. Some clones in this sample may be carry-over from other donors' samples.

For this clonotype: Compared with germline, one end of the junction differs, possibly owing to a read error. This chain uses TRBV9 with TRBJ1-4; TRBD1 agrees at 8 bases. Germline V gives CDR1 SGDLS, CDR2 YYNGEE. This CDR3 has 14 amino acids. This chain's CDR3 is CASSPGQAEEKPFF. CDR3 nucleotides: TGTGCCAGCAGCCCGGGACAGGCGGAAGAAAAACCGTTTTTT. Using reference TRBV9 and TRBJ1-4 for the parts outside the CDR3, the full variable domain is DSGVTQTPKHLITATGQRVTLRCSPRSGDLSVYWYQQSLDQGLQFLIQYYNGEERAKGNILERFSAQQFPDLHSELNLSSLELGDSALYFCASSPGQAEEKPFFGSGTQLSVL.

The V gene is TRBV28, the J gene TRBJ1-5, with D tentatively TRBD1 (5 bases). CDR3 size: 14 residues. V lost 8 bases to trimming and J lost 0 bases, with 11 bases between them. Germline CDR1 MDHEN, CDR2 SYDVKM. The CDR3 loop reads CASWGRNSNQPQHF. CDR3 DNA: TGTGCCAGCTGGGGGAGAAATAGCAATCAGCCCCAGCATTTT.

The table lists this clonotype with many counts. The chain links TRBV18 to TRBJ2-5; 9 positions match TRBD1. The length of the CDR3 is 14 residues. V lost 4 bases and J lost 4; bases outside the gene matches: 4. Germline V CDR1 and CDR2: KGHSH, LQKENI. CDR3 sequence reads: CASSHDRGGETQYF. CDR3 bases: TGTGCCAGCTCACACGACAGGGGGGGAGAGACCCAGTACTTC.

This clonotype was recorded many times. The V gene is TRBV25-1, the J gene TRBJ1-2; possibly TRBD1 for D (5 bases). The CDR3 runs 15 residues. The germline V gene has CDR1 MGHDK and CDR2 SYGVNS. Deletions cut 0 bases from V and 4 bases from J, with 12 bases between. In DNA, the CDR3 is TGTGCCAGCAGTGAATACCGTGGGGGGATCTATGGCTACACCTTC. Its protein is CASSEYRGGIYGYTF.

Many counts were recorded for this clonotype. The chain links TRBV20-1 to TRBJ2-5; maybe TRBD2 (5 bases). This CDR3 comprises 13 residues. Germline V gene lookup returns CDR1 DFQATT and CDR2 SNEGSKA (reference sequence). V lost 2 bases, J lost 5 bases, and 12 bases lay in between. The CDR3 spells CSARMGSGETQYF. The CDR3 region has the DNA TGCAGTGCTAGAATGGGGAGTGGGGAGACCCAGTACTTC.